The 13 T cell receptor beta chains below all came from one sample that was sequenced in a study of T-cell reconstitution after alpha-beta-depleted transplantation in children (TCRdb year 2016). The treatment or condition label for this specimen denotes: allogeneic hematopoietic cell transplantation with graft depleted of TCRalphabeta T cells and CD19 B cells. Receptor libraries were prepared by PCR. These reads were obtained on an Illumina HiSeq 2500. TCR libraries were prepared with molecular barcoding, using unique molecular identifiers to normalize TCRbeta repertoire quantification. Clones were called with MiXCR by TCRdb after fastp trimmed the public reads at Q25, and only in-frame beta chains were retained. Rows are combined by CDR3 protein, so each entry shows the most common genes and DNA. Counted in this sample were a few hundred thousand distinct CDR3 sequences; roughly 27% of them appeared once. Around a third of the sample lies in the top ten.

The source material was PBMCs, sampled before TCRalphabeta/CD19-depleted stem cell transplant. The receptors originated from a boy under three years old with Wiskott-Aldrich syndrome, due to receive a stem cell transplant.

V and J are TRBV12-3 or TRBV12-4 and TRBJ2-1; 7 bases line up with TRBD2. The CDR3 is 15 amino acids. V trimming: 5 bases; J trimming: 1 base; junction bases outside the gene matches: 5. This CDR3 reads CASSLLAVSYNEQFF. The CDR3 coding sequence is TGTGCCAGCAGTCTCCTAGCGGTTTCCTACAATGAGCAGTTCTTC.

In this sample, this clonotype turned up a few times. V is TRBV29-1 and J is TRBJ1-1, with 7 bases fitting TRBD1. The CDR3 contains 13 residues. CDR1 and CDR2 from the germline V gene are SQVTM and ANQGSEA. The J segment lost 2 bases and the V segment lost 6 bases, leaving 6 bases of the junction unmatched. Here the CDR3 reads CSVRDSKNTEAFF. DNA of the CDR3: TGCAGCGTGAGGGACAGTAAAAACACTGAAGCTTTCTTT.

This clonotype was counted only a few times. The chain employs TRBV5-1 and TRBJ2-3; 8 bases are a match to TRBD2. This CDR3 spans 17 amino acids. Germline V gene data show CDR1 as SGHRS and CDR2 as YFSETQ. Trimming cost V 4 bases and J 8 bases; bases outside gene matches: 18. The CDR3 loop reads CASSPGGGRREVGTQYF. The CDR3, as DNA: TGCGCCAGCAGCCCCGGGGGCGGCCGGCGGGAGGTCGGTACGCAGTATTTT.

The CDR3 protein is CSARDPRTVSYEQYF. CDR3 coding DNA: TGCAGTGCTAGAGATCCGAGGACAGTCTCCTACGAGCAGTACTTC. The rearrangement uses TRBV20-1 and TRBJ2-7; maybe TRBD1 (6 bases). The V end lost 0 bases, the J end lost 0 bases, and 12 bases lay between the germline ends. Germline CDR1 is DFQATT and CDR2 is SNEGSKA (reference sequence). The CDR3 loop spans 15 amino acids.

This clonotype was recorded a few times. The chain couples TRBV5-8 to TRBJ1-2, with a tentative D call TRBD1 (6 bases). Germline assignment: CDR1 SGHTS and CDR2 YDEGEE. The CDR3 is 16 amino acids. Trimming removed 0 bases at V and 0 bases at J, with 12 bases between. The CDR3 DNA reads TGTGCCAGCAGCTTGGGATATGGACAGTCTAACTATGGCTACACCTTC. It encodes CASSLGYGQSNYGYTF.

This chain links TRBV5-1 with TRBJ2-3; 10 bases are shared with TRBD2. V gave up 4 bases and J gave up 4 bases; unmatched junction bases: 3. The CDR3 is 14 amino acids. Germline CDR1 SGHRS, CDR2 YFSETQ. Here the CDR3 DNA reads TGCGCCAGCAGCATCACTAGCGGGGCAGATACGCAGTATTTT. Its translation is CASSITSGADTQYF.

The chain uses TRBV7-6 and TRBJ1-5; 7 bases are a match to TRBD1. V shed 5 bases, J shed 1 base, and the junction held 5 bases outside the gene matches. The CDR3 extends over 15 amino acids. Germline lookup yields CDR1 SGHVS and CDR2 FNYEAQ. The CDR3 here is CASSVSRGSNQPQHF. As DNA, the CDR3 is TGTGCCAGCAGCGTTTCCAGGGGGAGCAATCAGCCCCAGCATTTT. Based on the CDR3 plus reference TRBV7-6 and TRBJ1-5, the full variable domain is GAGVSQSPRYKVTKRGQDVALRCDPISGHVSLYWYRQALGQGPEFLTYFNYEAQQDKSGLPNDRFSAERPEGSISTLTIQRTEQRDSAMYRCASSVSRGSNQPQHFGDGTRLSIL.

In its sample, this clonotype was seen once. This sequence joins TRBV27 and TRBJ1-4, with D perhaps TRBD1 (5 bases). Germline values: CDR1 MNHEY, CDR2 SMNVEV (reference sequence). Trimming removed 6 bases at V and 4 bases at J, with 9 bases between. The CDR3 sequence is 13 residues long. The CDR3 bases are TGTGCCAGCAGCTGGCAGGGTAATGAAAAACTGTTTTTT. Translated: CASSWQGNEKLFF. Full variable domain (outside the CDR3, taken from reference TRBV27 and TRBJ1-4): EAQVTQNPRYLITVTGKKLTVTCSQNMNHEYMSWYRQDPGLGLRQIYYSMNVEVTDKGDVPEGYKVSRKEKRNFPLILESPSPNQTSLYFCASSWQGNEKLFFGSGTQLSVL.

The V call is TRBV18, the J call TRBJ2-7, with TRBD1 as a possible D gene (7 bases). The CDR3 runs to 13 residues. Trimming stripped 5 bases from V and 5 bases from J, with 13 bases between. CDR1 and CDR2 from the germline V gene are KGHSH and LQKENI. CDR3 DNA sequence: TGTGCCAGCTCAAGCCAGGGGGGCCACGAGCAGTACTTC. It yields the protein CASSSQGGHEQYF.

This clonotype was found many times. A read error may account for a junction end that differs from germline. V is TRBV5-1 and J is TRBJ2-1; the match to TRBD2 covers 12 bases. The CDR3 runs to 15 residues. Germline V gene sequence: CDR1 SGHRS, CDR2 YFSETQ. The CDR3 sequence: CASSLTSGRGNEQFF. CDR3 in DNA: TGTGCCAGCAGCTTGACTAGCGGGAGAGGCAATGAGCAGTTCTTC.

The V gene is TRBV10-3, the J gene TRBJ2-7; 9 bases match TRBD1. The trim removed 7 bases at V and 5 bases at J, leaving 6 bases unmatched. The CDR3 is made up of 13 amino acids. Germline CDR1 and CDR2: ENHRY and SYGVKD. The CDR3 here is CAITGTGNHEQYF. The CDR3 DNA reads TGTGCCATCACAGGGACAGGGAACCACGAGCAGTACTTC.

The V gene is TRBV6-1, the J gene TRBJ2-7; 13 nucleotides line up with TRBD2. Germline assignment: CDR1 MNHNS and CDR2 SASEGT. Germline trimming cut 8 bases from V and 0 bases from J; bases unmatched to any gene: 10. The CDR3 has 17 residues. The CDR3 loop reads CASSLAGGGFSSYEQYF. CDR3 DNA sequence: TGTGCCAGCTCACTAGCGGGAGGGGGGTTTTCCTCCTACGAGCAGTACTTC.

This clonotype occurred a few times. The rearrangement uses TRBV2 and TRBJ2-3; D may match TRBD1 or TRBD2 (5 bases each). The CDR3 runs to 18 residues. Germline loops: CDR1 SNHLY, CDR2 FYNNEI. V dropped 6 bases and J dropped 1 base, with 23 bases sitting between them. The CDR3 DNA reads as TGTGCCAGCAGAGAAACCGGGACCCATCCTTATGGCACAGATACGCAGTATTTT. Its protein product is CASRETGTHPYGTDTQYF.